Presented here are 25 T cell receptor beta chains from one specimen sequenced in a study of T cell responses to AZD1222 COVID-19 vaccine. Clones were sequenced by immunoSEQ multiplex PCR, and TCRdb holds only the in-frame ones, with some missing. The repertoire holds about 98,000 clones, approximately 86% seen once, with 4% to 6% in the top ten. Sequences were derived from peripheral blood, sampled on day 0 of AZD1222 vaccination. All receptors come from an adult in good health.

V and J are TRBV6-5 and TRBJ1-2; 8 bases fit TRBD1. Germline V gene sequence: CDR1 MNHEY, CDR2 SVGAGI. The trim removed 6 bases at V and 1 base at J, leaving 1 base unmatched. The CDR3 covers 13 residues. The CDR3 sequence is CASRTGGNYGYTF. CDR3 DNA sequence: TGTGCCAGCAGAACAGGGGGTAACTATGGCTACACCTTC.

A few counts support this clone. The chain carries TRBV9 and TRBJ1-6; D is possibly TRBD1 (5 bases). The CDR3 runs to 14 residues. V lost 0 bases and J lost 10, with 11 bases in between. Germline loops: CDR1 SGDLS, CDR2 YYNGEE. The CDR3 bases are TGTGCCAGCAGCGTAGTCGGGGCCGACTCACCCCTCCACTTT. It specifies CASSVVGADSPLHF.

This clone occurred once. The chain has TRBV4-2 and TRBJ1-1; 7 bases are shared with TRBD1. Looked up from germline, CDR1 is LGHNA and CDR2 is YNFKEQ. CDR3 length: 14 residues. Germline trimming cut 3 bases from V and 4 bases from J; bases unmatched to any gene: 5. Here the CDR3 reads CASSHDRAGTEAFF. CDR3 DNA sequence: TGTGCCAGCAGCCATGACAGGGCGGGCACTGAAGCTTTCTTT.

The chain has TRBV29-1 and TRBJ2-5, with a weak D call TRBD2 (6 bases). This CDR3 region has 10 residues. The V end was cut by 7 bases, the J end by 5 bases, with 8 bases between. The germline CDR1 and CDR2 sequences are SQVTM and ANQGSEA. The CDR3 region has the DNA TGCAGCGGCGGAGGGGAGACCCAGTACTTC. Residues: CSGGGETQYF.

DNA of the CDR3: TGTGCCAGCAGCCTAGCGGGGAATTCCTACGAGCAGTACTTC. It is translated as CASSLAGNSYEQYF. The gene calls are TRBV9 and TRBJ2-7, with TRBD2 matching over 9 bases. CDR3 length: 14 amino acids. The germline V gene has CDR1 SGDLS and CDR2 YYNGEE. V shed 4 bases and J 1 base; nucleotides not matched to a gene: 3.

The chain has TRBV27 and TRBJ1-1; D is possibly TRBD1 (6 bases). Germline assignment: CDR1 MNHEY and CDR2 SMNVEV (reference sequence). CDR3 length: 16 amino acids. With 3 bases removed from V and 3 bases from J, the gap between germline ends came to 17 bases. CDR3 DNA: TGTGCCAGCAGTTTGTGGTACAGGGATCGGGACACTGAAGCTTTCTTT. It translates to CASSLWYRDRDTEAFF.

V usage is TRBV18 and J usage is TRBJ1-1; 9 positions agree with TRBD1. The junction had 3 bases not matched to a gene; V was cut back by 3 bases and J by 1 base. Germline V lookup: CDR1 KGHSH, CDR2 LQKENI. This CDR3 has 15 residues. This CDR3 is CASSPWDRANTEAFF. CDR3 DNA: TGTGCCAGCTCACCCTGGGACAGGGCGAACACTGAAGCTTTCTTT.

The rearrangement uses TRBV5-1 and TRBJ2-6; 9 bases match TRBD1. Germline V CDR1 and CDR2: SGHRS, YFSETQ. The CDR3 sequence is 18 residues long. Germline trimming cut 2 bases from V and 4 bases from J; bases unmatched to any gene: 10. The CDR3 region is CASSFDRGKLAGANVLTF. For the CDR3, the DNA is TGCGCCAGCAGCTTTGACAGGGGGAAACTCGCCGGGGCCAACGTCCTGACTTTC.

This chain uses TRBV7-8 with TRBJ1-6; TRBD1 matches at 8 bases. The V gene end was trimmed by 2 bases and the J gene end by 5 bases; junction bases not matched to a gene: 8. This CDR3 spans 17 amino acids. The germline gives CDR1 SGHVS, CDR2 FQNEAQ. This chain's CDR3 is CASSLLGQGANNSPLHF. The CDR3 coding sequence is TGTGCCAGCAGCTTATTAGGCCAGGGGGCTAATAATTCACCCCTCCACTTT.

The rearrangement links TRBV24-1 to TRBJ2-1; 16 positions agree with TRBD2. This CDR3 spans 16 amino acids. Unmatched junction bases numbered 5, after V lost 4 bases and J lost 9 bases. The germline gives CDR1 KGHDR, CDR2 SFDVKD. CDR3 in amino acids: CATSDPGLAGGGEQFF. CDR3 nucleotides: TGTGCCACCAGTGACCCGGGACTAGCGGGAGGGGGTGAGCAGTTCTTC.

The chain employs TRBV2 and TRBJ1-2, with D hard to call. The V end was cut by 2 bases, the J end by 8 bases, with 9 bases between. This CDR3 comprises 12 residues. Germline V gives CDR1 SNHLY, CDR2 FYNNEI. The CDR3 loop reads CASSESPGGYTF. In DNA form, the CDR3 reads TGTGCCAGCAGTGAAAGTCCGGGGGGCTACACCTTC. Supplemented by reference TRBV2 and TRBJ1-2, the full variable domain reads EPEVTQTPSHQVTQMGQEVILRCVPISNHLYFYWYRQILGQKVEFLVSFYNNEISEKSEIFDDQFSVERPDGSNFTLKIRSTKLEDSAMYFCASSESPGGYTFGSGTRLTVV.

This clone was detected a few times. V gene TRBV28 combines with J gene TRBJ1-2, with D maybe TRBD1 (6 bases). The CDR3 has 18 amino acids. Trimming pared 4 bases from V and 3 bases from J, leaving 24 bases between. CDR1 MDHEN and CDR2 SYDVKM come from the germline V gene. CDR3 DNA: TGTGCCAGCAGTTCTCGCGTCGGGGGCCTTCGAGGTGACTATGGCTACACCTTC. Residues: CASSSRVGGLRGDYGYTF.

The rearrangement joins TRBV21-1 to TRBJ2-7; the D call of TRBD1 is as the table states it, not checked on the DNA. TRBV21-1 is listed as a pseudogene. The CDR3 has 15 amino acids. Here the CDR3 DNA reads TGTGCCAGCAGCAAAGGATGTGACACAAACTACGAGCAGTACTTC. It codes for CASSKGCDTNYEQYF.

This clone is a singleton in its sample. The chain couples TRBV30 to TRBJ1-1; 8 positions match TRBD1. CDR1 and CDR2 from the germline V gene are GTSNPN and SVGIG (reference sequence). Trimming cost V 3 bases and J 6 bases; bases outside gene matches: 6. The CDR3 totals 13 residues. CDR3 region: CAWSLGTGAEAFF. CDR3 DNA: TGTGCCTGGAGCCTCGGGACAGGCGCTGAAGCTTTCTTT.

The rearrangement links TRBV6-2 or TRBV6-3 to TRBJ2-7; D is perhaps TRBD2 (6 bases). Germline lookup yields CDR1 MNHEY and CDR2 SVGEGT. V lost 2 bases to trimming and J lost 2 bases, with 19 bases between them. CDR3 size: 17 residues. The CDR3 region has the DNA TGTGCCAGCAGTTACGAATTCGGCCAAGGCGGGGCCTACGAGCAGTACTTC. Its translation: CASSYEFGQGGAYEQYF.

The chain couples TRBV28 to TRBJ1-6; no firm D call. Germline-derived CDR1 and CDR2 are MDHEN and SYDVKM. The CDR3 is made up of 16 amino acids. V gave up 5 bases and J gave up 6 bases, with 17 bases separating them. The CDR3 DNA reads as TGTGCCAGCAGTGCCCCGGGCATGGGCCCTAATTCACCCCTCCACTTT. Its protein product is CASSAPGMGPNSPLHF.

The chain combines TRBV9 with TRBJ2-1; no definite D call. V lost 0 bases to trimming and J lost 4 bases, with 8 bases between them. CDR3 size: 14 residues. CDR1 and CDR2 (germline): SGDLS, YYNGEE. The CDR3 region is CASSVVLFYNEQFF. The CDR3 DNA is TGTGCCAGCAGCGTAGTATTATTTTACAATGAGCAGTTCTTC. Variable domain in full (rest from reference TRBV9 and TRBJ2-1): DSGVTQTPKHLITATGQRVTLRCSPRSGDLSVYWYQQSLDQGLQFLIQYYNGEERAKGNILERFSAQQFPDLHSELNLSSLELGDSALYFCASSVVLFYNEQFFGPGTRLTVL.

This clone has more than one count but fewer than ten. In DNA, the CDR3 is TGTGCCAGCAGCCAAAGTGTCCCGGGACAGGGTATTTCACCCCTCCACTTT. Its translation: CASSQSVPGQGISPLHF. This chain uses TRBV7-2 with TRBJ1-6; 9 bases are a match to TRBD1. The V segment lost 5 bases and the J segment 9 bases; nucleotides outside the gene matches: 14. The CDR3 spans 17 residues. CDR1 and CDR2 from the germline V gene are SGHTA and FQGNSA.

This chain links TRBV5-4 with TRBJ1-1, with D perhaps matching TRBD1 (5 bases). The CDR3 length is 16 residues. Trimming pared 3 bases from V and 0 bases from J, leaving 15 bases between. The germline CDR1 and CDR2 sequences are SGHNT and YYREEE (reference sequence). The CDR3 nucleotides read TGTGCCAGCAGCTCGGACATGACAGCCATGAACACTGAAGCTTTCTTT. Its protein product is CASSSDMTAMNTEAFF.

The V call is TRBV19, the J call TRBJ1-2, with D maybe TRBD1 (5 bases). Germline CDR1 reads LNHDA; CDR2 reads SQIVND (reference sequence). Trimming took 3 bases from V and 0 from J, leaving 17 bases between them. The CDR3 runs 17 residues. The CDR3 nucleotides are TGTGCCAGTAGTATCTTGTCCCCAGGGCGACCTAACTATGGCTACACCTTC. Its protein product is CASSILSPGRPNYGYTF. The whole variable domain, filled in from reference TRBV19 and TRBJ1-2, reads DGGITQSPKYLFRKEGQNVTLSCEQNLNHDAMYWYRQDPGQGLRLIYYSQIVNDFQKGDIAEGYSVSREKKESFPLTVTSAQKNPTAFYLCASSILSPGRPNYGYTFGSGTRLTVV.

This rearrangement joins TRBV24-1 to TRBJ1-2; TRBD1 might be the D (5 bases). Germline lookup yields CDR1 KGHDR and CDR2 SFDVKD. V was shortened by 6 bases and J by 7 bases, with 20 bases between the two germline ends. The CDR3 loop spans 15 amino acids. CDR3 nucleotides: TGTGCCACCAGTACCCCGCAAGGACAAGTGAGTGGCTACACCTTC. Translated, it gives CATSTPQGQVSGYTF.

This clone was detected only a few times. The chain is built from TRBV5-1 and TRBJ1-4, with no clear D. Germline loops: CDR1 SGHRS, CDR2 YFSETQ. Trimming left V 0 bases short and J 0 bases short, with 12 bases between. The CDR3 runs to 17 residues. DNA of the CDR3: TGCGCCAGCAGCTTGGCAGGCAGGCTTGCAACTAATGAAAAACTGTTTTTT. It specifies CASSLAGRLATNEKLFF.

This rearrangement joins TRBV10-3 to TRBJ2-7, with 13 bases fitting TRBD2. The CDR3 totals 15 residues. Germline lookup yields CDR1 ENHRY and CDR2 SYGVKD. The ends lost 6 bases at V and 5 bases at J; junction bases unmatched: 7. This CDR3 reads CAIRPRTSGSDEQYF. DNA for the CDR3: TGTGCCATCAGACCCCGGACTAGCGGGAGCGACGAGCAGTACTTC.

This sequence joins TRBV7-8 and TRBJ1-5, with unresolved D. This CDR3 comprises 12 residues. Germline V gene sequence: CDR1 SGHVS, CDR2 FQNEAQ. V was clipped by 5 bases and J by 3 bases, with 5 bases between them. CDR3 protein: CASSRNNQPQHF. CDR3 sequence (DNA): TGTGCCAGCAGCCGTAACAATCAGCCCCAGCATTTT.

This chain connects TRBV2 to TRBJ1-5, with D possibly matching TRBD1 (5 bases). Trimming left V 6 bases short and J 6 bases short, with 12 bases between. Germline V lookup: CDR1 SNHLY, CDR2 FYNNEI. The CDR3 loop spans 13 amino acids. Written as DNA, the CDR3 is TGTGCCAGCAGCCTGGGGGTCCGTCAGCCCCAGCATTTT. Encoded protein: CASSLGVRQPQHF.